The rows below give T cell receptor beta chains drawn from one sample of a study of OX40 agonist ivuxolimab in advanced cancers. Produced via immunoSEQ multiplex PCR; TCRdb's table is partial and in-frame only. The sample comprises about 58,000 clones, 75% to 90% of which are singletons, and less than 0.85% rests with the top ten. The material sequenced was CD4+ or CD8+ T cells sorted from blood, taken in a trial of the OX40 agonist ivuxolimab. The receptors here all came from an adult with an advanced solid tumor such as melanoma, head and neck, liver or kidney cancer. CDR3s include the opening cysteine and the closing phenylalanine or tryptophan. A D gene is named only where the DNA matches it firmly. Rows may omit the clone size; those that give it use once, few, many or a size class.

abundance: -; v_gene: TRBV7-2; j_gene: TRBJ2-5; d_gene: -; CDR3nt: TGTGCCAGCAGCTTATTTGGACCCGAAGAGACCCAGTACTTC; CDR3aa: CASSLFGPEETQYF
abundance: once; v_gene: TRBV7-8; j_gene: TRBJ1-2; d_gene: -; CDR3nt: TGTGCCAGCAGCTTAGGGCAGGGGCTCTGGTATGGCTACACCTTC; CDR3aa: CASSLGQGLWYGYTF
abundance: -; v_gene: TRBV7-2; j_gene: TRBJ2-7; d_gene: -; CDR3nt: TGTGCCAGCAGCCTCTACAGGGCGAGCTCCTACGAGCAGTACTTC; CDR3aa: CASSLYRASSYEQYF
abundance: -; v_gene: TRBV12-5; j_gene: TRBJ2-7; d_gene: -; CDR3nt: TGTGCTAGTCAAGGACGCCCAGAGTACTTC; CDR3aa: CASQGRPEYF
abundance: -; v_gene: TRBV11-1; j_gene: TRBJ2-5; d_gene: TRBD2; CDR3nt: TGTGCCAGCAGCTTAAGGTTGAAGCGGGAGGGGGTTGAGACCCAGTACTTC; CDR3aa: CASSLRLKREGVETQYF
abundance: -; v_gene: TRBV6-5; j_gene: TRBJ2-7; d_gene: -; CDR3nt: TGTGCCAGCAGTTACTCGGGCTATTTGGGAACCTACGAGCAGTACTTC; CDR3aa: CASSYSGYLGTYEQYF
abundance: -; v_gene: TRBV7-8; j_gene: TRBJ1-1; d_gene: -; CDR3nt: TGTGCCAGCAGCTTAAACGGGGGCAGGGCTGAAGCTTTCTTT; CDR3aa: CASSLNGGRAEAFF
abundance: -; v_gene: TRBV19; j_gene: TRBJ2-2; d_gene: -; CDR3nt: TGTGCCAGTAGTATATTTCAGAGGAACACCGGGGAGCTGTTTTTT; CDR3aa: CASSIFQRNTGELFF
abundance: -; v_gene: TRBV29-1; j_gene: TRBJ2-1; d_gene: TRBD1; CDR3nt: TGCAGCGTTTCTTCGGACAGGCCCAATGAGCAGTTCTTC; CDR3aa: CSVSSDRPNEQFF
abundance: -; v_gene: TRBV19; j_gene: TRBJ2-7; d_gene: -; CDR3nt: TGTGCCAGTAGTCCCCAAAGCGGAGGAGGCTACGAGCAGTACTTC; CDR3aa: CASSPQSGGGYEQYF
abundance: -; v_gene: TRBV10-3; j_gene: TRBJ1-1; d_gene: TRBD1; CDR3nt: TGTGCCATCAGTGATCCGGACAGGGGCAGAGGTGGCACTGAAGCTTTCTTT; CDR3aa: CAISDPDRGRGGTEAFF
abundance: -; v_gene: TRBV5-1; j_gene: TRBJ1-1; d_gene: -; CDR3nt: TGCGCCAGCAGCCAGAGAGAGGGGGGAAACACTGAAGCTTTCTTT; CDR3aa: CASSQREGGNTEAFF
abundance: -; v_gene: TRBV7-2; j_gene: TRBJ2-7; d_gene: -; CDR3nt: TGTGCCAGCAGCTTAGGCTTCTTTTCCTACGAGCAGTACTTC; CDR3aa: CASSLGFFSYEQYF
abundance: -; v_gene: TRBV18; j_gene: TRBJ2-2; d_gene: -; CDR3nt: TGTGCCAGCTCATCCGACCGGGCCGAGAACACCGGGGAGCTGTTTTTT; CDR3aa: CASSSDRAENTGELFF
abundance: -; v_gene: TRBV9; j_gene: TRBJ2-7; d_gene: -; CDR3nt: TGTGCCAGCAGCCCCCGTGGGGCTGCGGGGTACGAGCAGTACTTC; CDR3aa: CASSPRGAAGYEQYF
abundance: -; v_gene: TRBV5-8; j_gene: TRBJ2-2; d_gene: TRBD2; CDR3nt: TGTGCCAGCAGCTTCGACTCGACTAGCGGGAGAAACGGGGAGCTGTTTTTT; CDR3aa: CASSFDSTSGRNGELFF
abundance: -; v_gene: TRBV10-3; j_gene: TRBJ2-2; d_gene: TRBD2; CDR3nt: TGTGCCACCCGGACTAGCGGGAGGACCGGGGAGCTGTTTTTT; CDR3aa: CATRTSGRTGELFF
abundance: once; v_gene: TRBV5-4; j_gene: TRBJ2-3; d_gene: TRBD2; CDR3nt: TGTGCCAGCAGCTCTGGTTTCCGGCGGGAGGGGAAAGATACGCAGTATTTT; CDR3aa: CASSSGFRREGKDTQYF
abundance: -; v_gene: TRBV29-1; j_gene: TRBJ2-5; d_gene: TRBD2; CDR3nt: TGCAGCGGGGGGAGGGCACAAGAGACCCAGTACTTC; CDR3aa: CSGGRAQETQYF
abundance: -; v_gene: TRBV6-1; j_gene: TRBJ2-1; d_gene: -; CDR3nt: TGTGCCAGCAGTGGGGAGTACGGTGAGCAGTTCTTC; CDR3aa: CASSGEYGEQFF
abundance: -; v_gene: TRBV7-2; j_gene: TRBJ2-1; d_gene: TRBD2; CDR3nt: TGTGCCAGCAGCCCAACTAGCGGGAGGGGCGATGAGCAGTTCTTC; CDR3aa: CASSPTSGRGDEQFF
abundance: -; v_gene: TRBV7-2; j_gene: TRBJ2-5; d_gene: TRBD2; CDR3nt: TGTGCCAGCAGCTCGAATGGACTAGTTTGGGGGCAAGAGACCCAGTACTTC; CDR3aa: CASSSNGLVWGQETQYF
abundance: -; v_gene: TRBV5-4; j_gene: TRBJ2-3; d_gene: -; CDR3nt: TGTGCCAGCAGCTTACGGGACAGCACAGATACGCAGTATTTT; CDR3aa: CASSLRDSTDTQYF
abundance: -; v_gene: TRBV5-4; j_gene: TRBJ1-1; d_gene: TRBD1; CDR3nt: TGTGCCAGCAGACCCGCAGGGGGCTCCACTGAAGCTTTCTTT; CDR3aa: CASRPAGGSTEAFF
abundance: few; v_gene: TRBV6-5; j_gene: TRBJ1-4; d_gene: -; CDR3nt: TGTGCCAGCAGGGATCCGGACGTTCGGAAACTGTTTTTT; CDR3aa: CASRDPDVRKLFF
abundance: -; v_gene: TRBV7-2; j_gene: TRBJ2-6; d_gene: -; CDR3nt: TGTGCCAGCAGTTTGATTAGGGGGGCTGGGGCCAACGTCCTGACTTTC; CDR3aa: CASSLIRGAGANVLTF
abundance: once; v_gene: TRBV18; j_gene: TRBJ2-3; d_gene: -; CDR3nt: TGTGCCAGCTCACCGCAGCACACAGATACGCAGTATTTT; CDR3aa: CASSPQHTDTQYF
abundance: -; v_gene: TRBV27; j_gene: TRBJ2-2; d_gene: -; CDR3nt: TGTGCCAGCAGTTTAATAGGGGAAGGCGGGGAGCTGTTTTTT; CDR3aa: CASSLIGEGGELFF
abundance: -; v_gene: TRBV7-2; j_gene: TRBJ2-3; d_gene: -; CDR3nt: TGTGCCAGCAGCTTAAAACAGGGAGAGGGCACGCAGTATTTT; CDR3aa: CASSLKQGEGTQYF
abundance: -; v_gene: TRBV6-5; j_gene: TRBJ1-5; d_gene: -; CDR3nt: TGTGCCAGCAGTTCCCGGACGGTCGGGATGGGTCAGCCCCAGCATTTT; CDR3aa: CASSSRTVGMGQPQHF
abundance: -; v_gene: TRBV30; j_gene: TRBJ1-1; d_gene: -; CDR3nt: TGTGCCTGGAGTGGGGATCGCATGAACACTGAAGCTTTCTTT; CDR3aa: CAWSGDRMNTEAFF
abundance: few; v_gene: TRBV19; j_gene: TRBJ1-5; d_gene: TRBD1; CDR3nt: TGTGCCAGTAGTAGGCCTGGGACAGGGCCGGGGTTGGGCAATCAGCCCCAGCATTTT; CDR3aa: CASSRPGTGPGLGNQPQHF
abundance: -; v_gene: TRBV7-9; j_gene: TRBJ1-1; d_gene: -; CDR3nt: TGTGCCAGCAGGTTCAGACTTGTGAACACTGAAGCTTTCTTT; CDR3aa: CASRFRLVNTEAFF
abundance: -; v_gene: TRBV18; j_gene: TRBJ1-1; d_gene: TRBD1; CDR3nt: TGTGCCAGCTCACCAAAACTTTGGACAGGGGTGAACACTGAAGCTTTCTTT; CDR3aa: CASSPKLWTGVNTEAFF
abundance: -; v_gene: TRBV28; j_gene: TRBJ2-3; d_gene: TRBD2; CDR3nt: TGTGCCAGCAGTTTGACTAGCGGGAGGAGCACAGATACGCAGTATTTT; CDR3aa: CASSLTSGRSTDTQYF
abundance: few; v_gene: TRBV27; j_gene: TRBJ2-5; d_gene: TRBD1; CDR3nt: TGTGCCAGCAGTTTATGGGGACAGGGCAAAGAGACCCAGTACTTC; CDR3aa: CASSLWGQGKETQYF
abundance: -; v_gene: TRBV4-3; j_gene: TRBJ2-5; d_gene: TRBD1; CDR3nt: TGCGCCAGCAGCTTAGGGGGCGGGACCCAGTACTTC; CDR3aa: CASSLGGGTQYF
abundance: -; v_gene: TRBV20-1; j_gene: TRBJ2-7; d_gene: TRBD2; CDR3nt: TGCAGCCGGGGGGGATCCTACGAGCAGTACTTC; CDR3aa: CSRGGSYEQYF
abundance: -; v_gene: TRBV11-3; j_gene: TRBJ2-7; d_gene: TRBD2; CDR3nt: TGTGCCAGCAGCTCGGGACTAGCGGGAGAGCAGCAGTACTTC; CDR3aa: CASSSGLAGEQQYF
abundance: -; v_gene: TRBV9; j_gene: TRBJ1-1; d_gene: -; CDR3nt: TGTGCCAGCAGCGTAGTCTCTTTTGGGGATAAGACACATGAAGCTTTCTTT; CDR3aa: CASSVVSFGDKTHEAFF
abundance: -; v_gene: TRBV28; j_gene: TRBJ2-4; d_gene: -; CDR3nt: TGTGCCAGCAGTCCCGACCACATTCAGTACTTC; CDR3aa: CASSPDHIQYF
abundance: -; v_gene: TRBV4-3; j_gene: TRBJ2-1; d_gene: -; CDR3nt: TGCGCCAGCAGCCAACCGGGAGCCTATGAGCAGTTCTTC; CDR3aa: CASSQPGAYEQFF
abundance: -; v_gene: TRBV6-1; j_gene: TRBJ1-3; d_gene: TRBD1; CDR3nt: TGTGCCAGCAGTGAAGACAGGGGGATTGACACCATATATTTT; CDR3aa: CASSEDRGIDTIYF
abundance: -; v_gene: TRBV5-6; j_gene: TRBJ2-3; d_gene: -; CDR3nt: TGTGCCAGCAGGCTTTTCCGGGAGCGGGGCACAGATACGCAGTATTTT; CDR3aa: CASRLFRERGTDTQYF
abundance: -; v_gene: TRBV4-2; j_gene: TRBJ1-4; d_gene: TRBD1; CDR3nt: TGTGCCAGCAGCCAAGTTGCGGGACAGGTCGGGATGGAAAAACTGTTTTTT; CDR3aa: CASSQVAGQVGMEKLFF
abundance: -; v_gene: TRBV5-6; j_gene: TRBJ1-5; d_gene: TRBD1; CDR3nt: TGTGCCAGCAGCGAAGCCGGGACAGGGGTTTATCAGCCCCAGCATTTT; CDR3aa: CASSEAGTGVYQPQHF
abundance: -; v_gene: TRBV18; j_gene: TRBJ2-3; d_gene: -; CDR3nt: TGTGCCAGCTCACCCCCCGTGCAGGGATGGACAGATACGCAGTATTTT; CDR3aa: CASSPPVQGWTDTQYF
abundance: -; v_gene: TRBV10-3; j_gene: TRBJ1-1; d_gene: TRBD1; CDR3nt: TGTGCCATCAGTCCTACCCCCGGGACAGGGGGAGACACTGAAGCTTTCTTT; CDR3aa: CAISPTPGTGGDTEAFF
abundance: -; v_gene: TRBV11-1; j_gene: TRBJ1-3; d_gene: -; CDR3nt: TGTGCCAGCAGCTCGACGGGCCGGGTCGGGGACACCATATATTTT; CDR3aa: CASSSTGRVGDTIYF
abundance: few; v_gene: TRBV6-1; j_gene: TRBJ2-7; d_gene: TRBD1; CDR3nt: TGTGCCAGCAAGACAGGGGTCTACGAGCAGTACTTC; CDR3aa: CASKTGVYEQYF
abundance: -; v_gene: TRBV19; j_gene: TRBJ1-1; d_gene: -; CDR3nt: TGTGCCAGTAGTATTAGTGTCGGCACAATGGACACTGAAGCTTTCTTT; CDR3aa: CASSISVGTMDTEAFF
abundance: -; v_gene: TRBV19; j_gene: TRBJ2-2; d_gene: TRBD1; CDR3nt: TGTGCCAGTAGTATGGGGACAGAGACCGGGGAGCTGTTTTTT; CDR3aa: CASSMGTETGELFF
abundance: -; v_gene: TRBV30; j_gene: TRBJ2-5; d_gene: -; CDR3nt: TGTGCCTGGAGTAGACAGGTACGGGAGACCCAGTACTTC; CDR3aa: CAWSRQVRETQYF
abundance: -; v_gene: TRBV18; j_gene: TRBJ2-1; d_gene: -; CDR3nt: TGTGCCAGCTCATCTGCAGTGGGACAAGTATACAATGAGCAGTTCTTC; CDR3aa: CASSSAVGQVYNEQFF
abundance: few; v_gene: TRBV6-4; j_gene: TRBJ2-3; d_gene: TRBD2; CDR3nt: TGTGCCAGCAGTCCCTGGGGCGGGAGGTCGGCAGATACGCAGTATTTT; CDR3aa: CASSPWGGRSADTQYF
abundance: -; v_gene: TRBV28; j_gene: TRBJ2-1; d_gene: TRBD2; CDR3nt: TGTGCCAGCAGTTCTAGCGGGGGCTCCTACAATGAGCAGTTCTTC; CDR3aa: CASSSSGGSYNEQFF
abundance: -; v_gene: TRBV19; j_gene: TRBJ2-5; d_gene: -; CDR3nt: TGTGCCAGTAGTATAGGGTCGCTTAGGACCCAGTACTTC; CDR3aa: CASSIGSLRTQYF